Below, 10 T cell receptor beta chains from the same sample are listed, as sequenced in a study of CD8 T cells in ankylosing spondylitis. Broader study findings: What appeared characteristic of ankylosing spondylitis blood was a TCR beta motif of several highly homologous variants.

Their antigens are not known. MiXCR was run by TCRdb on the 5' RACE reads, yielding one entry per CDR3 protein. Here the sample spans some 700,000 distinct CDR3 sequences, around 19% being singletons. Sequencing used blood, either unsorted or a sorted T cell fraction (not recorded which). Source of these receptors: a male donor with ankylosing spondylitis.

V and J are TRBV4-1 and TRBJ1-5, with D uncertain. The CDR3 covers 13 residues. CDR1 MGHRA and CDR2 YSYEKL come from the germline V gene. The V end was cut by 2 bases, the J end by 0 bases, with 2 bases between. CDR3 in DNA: TGCGCCAGCAGCCAATTTAGCAATCAGCCCCAGCATTTT. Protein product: CASSQFSNQPQHF.

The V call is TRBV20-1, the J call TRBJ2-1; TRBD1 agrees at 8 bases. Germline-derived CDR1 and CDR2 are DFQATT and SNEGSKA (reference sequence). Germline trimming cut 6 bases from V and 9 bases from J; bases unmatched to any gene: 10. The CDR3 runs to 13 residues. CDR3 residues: CSATGQGTVEQFF. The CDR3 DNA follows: TGCAGTGCGACCGGACAGGGTACGGTTGAGCAGTTCTTC.

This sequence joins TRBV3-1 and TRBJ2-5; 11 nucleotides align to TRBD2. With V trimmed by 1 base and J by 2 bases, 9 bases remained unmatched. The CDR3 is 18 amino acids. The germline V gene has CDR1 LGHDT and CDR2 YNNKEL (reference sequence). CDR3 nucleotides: TGTGCCAGCAGCCAAGGGGGGTTCAGGACTAGCGGGCAAGAGACCCAGTACTTC. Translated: CASSQGGFRTSGQETQYF.

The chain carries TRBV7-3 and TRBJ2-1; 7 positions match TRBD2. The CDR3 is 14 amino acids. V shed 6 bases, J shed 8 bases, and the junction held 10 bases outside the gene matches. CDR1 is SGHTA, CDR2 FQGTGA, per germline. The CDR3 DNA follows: TGTGCCAGCAGGTCGGGGGGAGGGAGGGATGAGCAGTTCTTC. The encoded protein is CASRSGGGRDEQFF.

The CDR3 loop reads CASSGGGAYEQYF. DNA of the CDR3: TGCGCCAGCAGTGGCGGCGGAGCCTACGAGCAGTACTTC. V and J are TRBV10-1 and TRBJ2-7; D remains ambiguous. In germline, CDR1 is WNHNN, CDR2 SYGVQD (reference sequence). The CDR3 spans 13 residues. Trimming stripped 4 bases from V and 2 bases from J, with 9 bases between.

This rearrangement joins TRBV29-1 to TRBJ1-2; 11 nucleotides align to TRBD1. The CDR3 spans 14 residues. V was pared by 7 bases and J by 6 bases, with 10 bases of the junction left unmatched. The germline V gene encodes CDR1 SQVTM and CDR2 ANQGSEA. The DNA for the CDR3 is TGCAGCGCCAGTAGGGGACAGGGGGAAAATGGCTACACCTTC. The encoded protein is CSASRGQGENGYTF.

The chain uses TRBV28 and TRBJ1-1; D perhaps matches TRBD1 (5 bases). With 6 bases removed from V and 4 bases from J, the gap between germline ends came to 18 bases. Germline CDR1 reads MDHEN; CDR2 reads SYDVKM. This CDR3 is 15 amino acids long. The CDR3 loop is CASRRRGAVFTEAFF. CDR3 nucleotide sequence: TGTGCCAGCAGACGGAGGGGCGCGGTGTTCACTGAAGCTTTCTTT.

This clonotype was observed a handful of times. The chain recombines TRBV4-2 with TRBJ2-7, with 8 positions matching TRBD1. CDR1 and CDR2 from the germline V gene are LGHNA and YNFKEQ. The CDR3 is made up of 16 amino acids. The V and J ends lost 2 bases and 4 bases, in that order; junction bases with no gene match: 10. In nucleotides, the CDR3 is TGTGCCAGCAGCCAACCCCCCGGGACAGGAGGGTACGAGCAGTACTTC. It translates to CASSQPPGTGGYEQYF.

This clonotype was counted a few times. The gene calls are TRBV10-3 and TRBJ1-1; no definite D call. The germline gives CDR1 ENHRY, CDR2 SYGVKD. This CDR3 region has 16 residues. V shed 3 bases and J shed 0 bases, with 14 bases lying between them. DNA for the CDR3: TGTGCCATCAGTGATCCCCCAGACTCTATGAACACTGAAGCTTTCTTT. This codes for CAISDPPDSMNTEAFF.

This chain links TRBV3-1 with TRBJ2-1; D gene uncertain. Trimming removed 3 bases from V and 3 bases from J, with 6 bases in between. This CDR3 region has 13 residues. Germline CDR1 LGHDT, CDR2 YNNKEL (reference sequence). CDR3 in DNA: TGTGCCAGCAGCCATCAGTACTACAATGAGCAGTTCTTC. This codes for CASSHQYYNEQFF.